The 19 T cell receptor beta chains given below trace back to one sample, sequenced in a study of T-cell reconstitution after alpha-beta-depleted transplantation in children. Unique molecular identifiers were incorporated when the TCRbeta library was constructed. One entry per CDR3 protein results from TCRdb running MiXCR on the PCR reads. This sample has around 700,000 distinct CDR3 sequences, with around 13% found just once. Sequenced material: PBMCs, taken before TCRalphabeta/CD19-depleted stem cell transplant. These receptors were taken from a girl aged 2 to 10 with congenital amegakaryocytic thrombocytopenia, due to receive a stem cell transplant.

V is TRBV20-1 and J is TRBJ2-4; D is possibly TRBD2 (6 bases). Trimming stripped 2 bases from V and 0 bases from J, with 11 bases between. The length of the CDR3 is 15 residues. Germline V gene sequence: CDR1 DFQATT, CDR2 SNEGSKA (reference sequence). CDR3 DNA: TGCAGTGCTAGACGGGGGAAACTAGCCAAAAACATTCAGTACTTC. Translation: CSARRGKLAKNIQYF.

CDR3 loop: CASSQDHAGLYRETQYF. The CDR3 DNA reads as TGTGCCAGCAGCCAAGATCACGCAGGGCTTTATCGGGAGACCCAGTACTTC. This chain connects TRBV14 to TRBJ2-5; weak D call: TRBD1 (5 bases). The CDR3 totals 17 residues. V lost 0 bases, J lost 5 bases, and 19 bases lay in between. CDR1 is SGHDN and CDR2 is FVKESK in the germline V gene.

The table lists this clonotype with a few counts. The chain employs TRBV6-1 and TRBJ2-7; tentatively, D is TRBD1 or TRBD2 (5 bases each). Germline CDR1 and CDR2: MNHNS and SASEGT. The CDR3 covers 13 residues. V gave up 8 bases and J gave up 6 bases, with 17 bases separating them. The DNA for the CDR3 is TGTGCCAGCTCCAGACGAGGGGCCCCCGAGCAGTACTTC. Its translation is CASSRRGAPEQYF.

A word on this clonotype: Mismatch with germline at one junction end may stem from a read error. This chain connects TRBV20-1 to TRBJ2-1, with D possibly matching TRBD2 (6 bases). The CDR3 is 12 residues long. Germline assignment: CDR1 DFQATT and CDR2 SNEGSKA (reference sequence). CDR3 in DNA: TGCAGTCGCGGTGAGCGGCGGGATGAGAAGTTCTTC. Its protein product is CSRGERRDEKFF.

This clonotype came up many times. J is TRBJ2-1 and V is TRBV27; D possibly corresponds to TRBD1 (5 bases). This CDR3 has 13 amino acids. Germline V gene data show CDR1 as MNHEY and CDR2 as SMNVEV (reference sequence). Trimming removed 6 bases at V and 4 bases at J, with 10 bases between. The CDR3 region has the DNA TGTGCCAGCAGGGGGCCGGTGTACAATGAGCAGTTCTTC. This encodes CASRGPVYNEQFF.

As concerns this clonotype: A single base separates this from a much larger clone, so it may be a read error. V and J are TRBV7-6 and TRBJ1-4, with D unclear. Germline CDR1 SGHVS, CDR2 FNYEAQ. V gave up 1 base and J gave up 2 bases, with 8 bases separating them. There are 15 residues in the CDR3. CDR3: CASSLEARTNEKLFF. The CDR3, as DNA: TGTGCCAGCAGCTTAGAAGCCCGCACTAATGAAAAACTGTTTTTT.

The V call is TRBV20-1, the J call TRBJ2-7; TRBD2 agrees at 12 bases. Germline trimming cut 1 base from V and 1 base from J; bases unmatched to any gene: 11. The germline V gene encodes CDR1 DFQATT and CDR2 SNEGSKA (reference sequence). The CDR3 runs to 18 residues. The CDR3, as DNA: TGCAGTGCTAGAGCAAGGGCTAGCGGGAGGGCCAGTTCCTACGAGCAGTACTTC. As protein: CSARARASGRASSYEQYF.

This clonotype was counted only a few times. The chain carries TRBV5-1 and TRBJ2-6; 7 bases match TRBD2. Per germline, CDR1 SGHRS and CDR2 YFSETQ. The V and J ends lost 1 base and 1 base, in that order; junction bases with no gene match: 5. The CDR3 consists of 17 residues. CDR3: CASSLSGMISGANVLTF. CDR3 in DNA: TGCGCCAGCAGCTTGAGCGGGATGATTTCTGGGGCCAACGTCCTGACTTTC.

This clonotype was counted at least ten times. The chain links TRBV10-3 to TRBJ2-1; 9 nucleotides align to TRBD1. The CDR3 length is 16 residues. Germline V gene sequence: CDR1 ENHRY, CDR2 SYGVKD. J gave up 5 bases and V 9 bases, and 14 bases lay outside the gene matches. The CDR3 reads CAIGTGPREANNEQFF. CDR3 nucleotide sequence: TGTGCCATTGGGACAGGGCCCCGGGAGGCCAACAATGAGCAGTTCTTC.

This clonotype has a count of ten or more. The CDR3 loop is CSVVSDGGSGGGYTF. In DNA, the CDR3 is TGCAGCGTTGTATCCGACGGGGGGTCGGGGGGAGGCTACACCTTC. The chain is built from TRBV29-1 and TRBJ1-2, with D possibly matching TRBD1 (5 bases). V was pared by 4 bases and J by 8 bases, with 23 bases between. The CDR3 is 15 amino acids. Germline V gives CDR1 SQVTM, CDR2 ANQGSEA.

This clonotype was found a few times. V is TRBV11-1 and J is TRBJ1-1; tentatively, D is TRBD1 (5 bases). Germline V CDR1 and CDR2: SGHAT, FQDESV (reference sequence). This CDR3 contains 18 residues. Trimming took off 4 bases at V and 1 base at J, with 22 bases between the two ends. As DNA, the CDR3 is TGTGCCAGCAGCTCCACAGTACCGGGGCAAACAACGAACACTGAAGCTTTCTTT. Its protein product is CASSSTVPGQTTNTEAFF.

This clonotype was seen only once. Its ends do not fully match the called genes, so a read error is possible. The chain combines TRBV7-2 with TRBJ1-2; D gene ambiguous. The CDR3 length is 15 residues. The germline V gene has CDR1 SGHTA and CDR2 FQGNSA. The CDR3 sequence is CVSSLARGQNYGYTF. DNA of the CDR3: TGTGTCAGCAGCTTAGCGCGTGGTCAGAACTATGGCTACACCTTC.

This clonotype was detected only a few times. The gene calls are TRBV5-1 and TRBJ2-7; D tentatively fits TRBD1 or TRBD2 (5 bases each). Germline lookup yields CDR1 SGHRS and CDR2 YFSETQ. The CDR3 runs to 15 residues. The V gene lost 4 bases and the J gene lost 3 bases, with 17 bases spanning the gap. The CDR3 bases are TGCGCCAGCAGCCCCGACCGGGACGCAGGCTACGAGCAGTACTTC. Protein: CASSPDRDAGYEQYF.

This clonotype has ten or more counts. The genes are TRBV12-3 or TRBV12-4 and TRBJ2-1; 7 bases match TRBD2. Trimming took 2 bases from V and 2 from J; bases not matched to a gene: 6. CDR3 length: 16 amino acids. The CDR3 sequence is CASSLRDYIPYNEQFF. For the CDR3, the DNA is TGTGCCAGCAGTTTAAGGGACTATATACCCTACAATGAGCAGTTCTTC.

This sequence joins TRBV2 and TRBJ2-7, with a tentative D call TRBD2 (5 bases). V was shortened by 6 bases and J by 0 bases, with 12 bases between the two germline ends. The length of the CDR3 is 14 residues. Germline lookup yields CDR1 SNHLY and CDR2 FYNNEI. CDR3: CASRNGAGSYEQYF. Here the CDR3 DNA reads TGTGCCAGCAGGAATGGCGCGGGCTCCTACGAGCAGTACTTC. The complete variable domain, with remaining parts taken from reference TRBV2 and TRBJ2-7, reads EPEVTQTPSHQVTQMGQEVILRCVPISNHLYFYWYRQILGQKVEFLVSFYNNEISEKSEIFDDQFSVERPDGSNFTLKIRSTKLEDSAMYFCASRNGAGSYEQYFGPGTRLTVT.

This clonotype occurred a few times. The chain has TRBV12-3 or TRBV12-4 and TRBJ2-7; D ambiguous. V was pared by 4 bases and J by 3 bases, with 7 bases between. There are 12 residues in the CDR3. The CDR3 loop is CASSWTLYEQYF. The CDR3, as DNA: TGTGCCAGCAGTTGGACCCTCTACGAGCAGTACTTC.

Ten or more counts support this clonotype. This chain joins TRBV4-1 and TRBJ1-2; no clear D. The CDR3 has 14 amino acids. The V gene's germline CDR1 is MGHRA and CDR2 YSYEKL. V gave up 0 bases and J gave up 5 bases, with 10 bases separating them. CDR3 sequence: CASSQERVGYGYTF. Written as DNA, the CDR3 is TGCGCCAGCAGCCAAGAAAGGGTTGGATATGGCTACACCTTC.

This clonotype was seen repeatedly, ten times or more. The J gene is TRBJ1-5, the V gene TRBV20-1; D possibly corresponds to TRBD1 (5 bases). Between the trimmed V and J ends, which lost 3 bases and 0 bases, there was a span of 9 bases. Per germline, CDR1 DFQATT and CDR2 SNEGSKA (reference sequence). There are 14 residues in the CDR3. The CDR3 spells CSARGGNSNQPQHF. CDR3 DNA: TGCAGTGCTAGGGGGGGAAATAGCAATCAGCCCCAGCATTTT.

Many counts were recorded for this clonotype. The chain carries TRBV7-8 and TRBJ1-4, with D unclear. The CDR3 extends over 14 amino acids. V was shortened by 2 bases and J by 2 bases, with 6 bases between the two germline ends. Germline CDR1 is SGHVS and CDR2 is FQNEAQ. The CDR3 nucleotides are TGTGCCAGCAGCTTATCTTGGACTAATGAAAAACTGTTTTTT. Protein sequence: CASSLSWTNEKLFF. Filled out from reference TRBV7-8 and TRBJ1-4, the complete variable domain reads GAGVSQSPRYKVAKRGQDVALRCDPISGHVSLFWYQQALGQGPEFLTYFQNEAQLDKSGLPSDRFFAERPEGSVSTLKIQRTQQEDSAVYLCASSLSWTNEKLFFGSGTQLSVL.